This T cell receptor beta chain was retrieved from a study of T cell responses to AZD1222 COVID-19 vaccine. For this clone: The antigen is unknown.

Germline CDR1 and CDR2: SGHKS and YYEKEE (reference sequence). After removal of 1 base from V and 5 bases from J, the junction contained 9 bases not matched to a gene. The CDR3 is 15 residues long. Study observations and caveats: Following two doses of AZD1222, Spike-specific TCR breadth and depth rose. Dominant at 160-218 and 743-854, vaccine-associated CD4 TCRs also spanned spike. Only after the peak T cell response were repertoires sampled. Nearly half of unique spike-specific TCRs reportedly avoided B.1.351 and B.1.1.7 mutated regions.

Assay: immunoSEQ multiplex PCR; the TCRdb copy retains only in-frame clones and omits some. The sample carries approximately 180,000 clones, approximately 92% recorded once. The gene calls are TRBV5-5 and TRBJ2-7; 7 bases match TRBD1. Specimen: peripheral blood, collected 28 days after the second dose of the MenACWY control vaccine. The sequence was obtained from an adult who received the MenACWY meningococcal vaccine as a control. CDR3 amino acids: CASSLKATGYDEQYF. In DNA form, the CDR3 reads TGTGCCAGCAGCTTGAAGGCGACAGGGTACGACGAGCAGTACTTC.